A selection of T cell receptor beta chains follows, all from one sample in a study of shared clonotypes between healthy human individuals. Clones were sequenced by immunoSEQ multiplex PCR, and TCRdb holds only the in-frame ones, with some missing. This table holds about half a million clones, 81% found once. Source material: PBMCs. These receptors were taken from a woman aged 40-49 years in good health. Some clones in this sample may be carry-over from other donors' samples. Each CDR3 is given with its conserved first and last residue. The D gene is left open where the match is weak. Size tells how often a clone was seen (once, few, many) or the class of an expanded clone, and some rows leave it out.

D	size	V	J	DNA	CDR3
-	-	TRBV7-3	TRBJ2-5	TGTGCCAGCAGTCTCGGGGGATTAGGGGAGACCCAGTACTTC	CASSLGGLGETQYF
-	-	TRBV23-1	TRBJ2-7	TGCGCCAGCAGTCAACGCAGGGGATTCTCCTACGAGCAGTACTTC	CASSQRRGFSYEQYF
-	-	TRBV28	TRBJ2-7	TGTGCCACCATTAGCGGAGAAAACTACGAGCAGTACTTC	CATISGENYEQYF
TRBD2	once	TRBV15	TRBJ2-3	TGTGCCACCAGCAGCGGACTAGCGGGAAGCACAGATACGCAGTATTTT	CATSSGLAGSTDTQYF
-	-	TRBV5-4	TRBJ2-7	TGTGCCAGCAGCTTGGTGGGGGAAACCTACGAGCAGTACTTC	CASSLVGETYEQYF
-	-	TRBV18	TRBJ1-2	TGTGCCAGCTCACCACGGGGATCGGGTGAGAACACCTTC	CASSPRGSGENTF
-	-	TRBV5-1	TRBJ2-7	TGCGCCAGCAGCTTCAGCAGAACCTACGAGCAGTACTTC	CASSFSRTYEQYF
-	-	TRBV18	TRBJ1-6	TGTGCCAGCTCACCAGGGGGGGATTCACCCCTCCACTTT	CASSPGGDSPLHF
-	-	TRBV28	TRBJ1-1	TGTGCCAGCATCTCATCGAAGGGAGGGTGGGCTGAAGCTTTCTTT	CASISSKGGWAEAFF
-	-	TRBV6-6	TRBJ2-5	TGTGCCAGCAGTTACCTGGTACTCCAGGGGACCCAGTACTTC	CASSYLVLQGTQYF
-	-	TRBV2	TRBJ2-4	TGTGCCAGCAGTGAAACAAACATTCAGTACTTC	CASSETNIQYF
-	-	TRBV7-3	TRBJ1-3	TGTGCCAGCAGCGCTACTGGCTCTGGAAACACCATATATTTT	CASSATGSGNTIYF
-	few	TRBV6-5	TRBJ2-7	TGTGCCAGCAGTCTGGCCGGGAGCGGCTACGAGCAGTACTTC	CASSLAGSGYEQYF
-	-	TRBV7-7	TRBJ1-5	TGTGCTAGCAGCCCAAGGACCTCAATGGATGCTCAGCCCCAGCATTTT	CASSPRTSMDAQPQHF
-	-	TRBV30	TRBJ1-1	TGTGCCTGGGGGCCGAAGTTAGGACCCGGCGGGGATGAAGCTTCCTTT	CAWGPKLGPGGDEASF
TRBD2	-	TRBV4-2	TRBJ2-3	TGTGCCAGCAGCCACCTACCACGCGGGGGGATTTACACAGATACGCAGTATTTT	CASSHLPRGGIYTDTQYF
TRBD1	-	TRBV28	TRBJ2-2	TGTGCCAGCGAGGGGGCAGGGGCCGGGAACACCGGGGAGCTGTTTTTT	CASEGAGAGNTGELFF
-	-	TRBV5-1	TRBJ1-3	TGCGCCAGCAGCTTGGCGGGGACACCGACTGGAAACACCATATATTTT	CASSLAGTPTGNTIYF
TRBD2	many	TRBV5-4	TRBJ2-3	TGTGCCAGCAGCCAGCGGGGCCAGGATACGCAGTATTTT	CASSQRGQDTQYF
-	-	TRBV28	TRBJ2-2	TGTGCCAGCAGCTTGCAGGGGAGGAGCACCGGGGAGCTGTTTTTT	CASSLQGRSTGELFF
TRBD2	-	TRBV2	TRBJ2-2	TGTGCCAGCAGGGGACTAGCGGACACCGGGGAGCTGTTTTTT	CASRGLADTGELFF
-	-	TRBV11-2	TRBJ2-1	TGTGCCAGCAGCTATCGGGAACGAGAGCAGTTCTTC	CASSYREREQFF
TRBD2	-	TRBV7-2	TRBJ2-7	TGTGCCAGCAGCACGGTAGCGGGAGGTTACGTCGAGCAGTACTTC	CASSTVAGGYVEQYF
-	-	TRBV30	TRBJ1-5	TGTGCCTGGAGTGCGAGGGGTCAGCCCCAGCATTTT	CAWSARGQPQHF
TRBD1	-	TRBV15	TRBJ1-6	TGTGCCACCAGCGTCACCGGGACAGGGTTTCTCGCACCCCTCCACTTT	CATSVTGTGFLAPLHF
-	-	TRBV7-2	TRBJ1-2	TGTGCCAGCACCCCCCAGCGTGAGCAGAGTGTCTTC	CASTPQREQSVF
TRBD2	-	TRBV7-7	TRBJ2-1	TGTGCTAGCAGCTTAAACAGCGGGAGCTCCTACAATGAGCAGTTCTTC	CASSLNSGSSYNEQFF
-	-	TRBV29-1	TRBJ1-1	TGCAGCGCCAGTAGGAACACTGAAGCTTTCTTT	CSASRNTEAFF
TRBD1	-	TRBV7-7	TRBJ2-5	TGTGCTAGCAGACCCATTGAGGGGGCGTTGACCCAGTACTTC	CASRPIEGALTQYF
-	-	TRBV19	TRBJ1-5	TGTGCCAGTAACCCCCCGTGGAGGGGAAATCAGCCCCAGCATTTT	CASNPPWRGNQPQHF
TRBD1	few	TRBV29-1	TRBJ2-6	TGCAGCGTTGAATTTTTGGGACAGGGAGGCTCTGGGGCCAACGTCCTGACTTTC	CSVEFLGQGGSGANVLTF
-	-	TRBV28	TRBJ1-2	TGTGCCAGCAGTCTCAGGCACCCCAAAGAGGGAGGCTACACCTTC	CASSLRHPKEGGYTF
-	-	TRBV6-4	TRBJ2-2	TGTGCCAGCCGGCGGGAAAACACCGGGGAGCTGTTTTTT	CASRRENTGELFF
-	-	TRBV27	TRBJ1-6	TGTGCCAGCAGTTTCTATAATTCACCCCTCCACTTT	CASSFYNSPLHF
-	few	TRBV4-1	TRBJ2-3	TGCGCCAGCAGCCAAGATACGAGGCGCACAGATACGCAGTATTTT	CASSQDTRRTDTQYF
TRBD1	-	TRBV5-1	TRBJ2-2	TGCGCCAGCGGCGCCGGGACAGGGGGCTCCGGGGAGCTGTTTTTT	CASGAGTGGSGELFF
-	-	TRBV7-6	TRBJ1-1	TGTGCCAGCAGCTTACCTTACTCCTGGAACACTGAAGCTTTCTTT	CASSLPYSWNTEAFF
TRBD1	-	TRBV6-1	TRBJ2-7	TGTGCCAGCAGTAACCGGGACAGGCCCCTAGAGCAGTACTTC	CASSNRDRPLEQYF
-	-	TRBV18	TRBJ2-7	TGTGCCAGCTCACCTGACAGCAACTACGAGCAGTACTTC	CASSPDSNYEQYF
-	-	TRBV4-1	TRBJ2-1	TGCGCCAGCAGCCAAGAAGCCACGGACAAGCAGTTCTTC	CASSQEATDKQFF
TRBD1	-	TRBV27	TRBJ1-5	TGTGCCAGCAGTTTCGAAGGGACAGGGAACAATCAGCCCCAGCATTTT	CASSFEGTGNNQPQHF
-	-	TRBV19	TRBJ2-5	TGTGCCAGTAGTGGTGCAGGAGGCCAAGAGACCCAGTACTTC	CASSGAGGQETQYF
-	-	TRBV6-1	TRBJ2-6	TGTGCCAGCAGTGTAGCCCAGGGCTCTGGGGCCAACGTCCTGACTTTC	CASSVAQGSGANVLTF
-	-	TRBV10-3	TRBJ2-3	TGTGCCAAGATGACAGGTAACCACACAGATACGCAGTATTTT	CAKMTGNHTDTQYF
TRBD2	-	TRBV2	TRBJ2-5	TGTGCCAGCGTACCCGGGAGGGCCGGTGAGACCCAGTACTTC	CASVPGRAGETQYF
TRBD1	-	TRBV7-8	TRBJ2-7	TGTGCCAGCAGCTTACTTTCAAGGACAGGATCCTACGAGCAGTACTTC	CASSLLSRTGSYEQYF
TRBD1	once	TRBV5-1	TRBJ2-7	TGCGCCAGCAGCCCCCGGACAGGGGGGACGTACGAGCAGTACTTC	CASSPRTGGTYEQYF
-	-	TRBV5-1	TRBJ2-5	TGCGCCAGCAGCTTGAGAGGTGACCCCCACCAAGAGACCCAGTACTTC	CASSLRGDPHQETQYF
TRBD1	-	TRBV4-1	TRBJ1-1	TGCGCCAGCAAACAAACAGGGGGCACTGAAGCTTTCTTT	CASKQTGGTEAFF
-	-	TRBV7-9	TRBJ2-1	TGTGCCAGCAGCCCCTTAGGGACCTACAATGAGCAGTTCTTC	CASSPLGTYNEQFF
-	-	TRBV6-5	TRBJ2-2	TGTGCCAGCAGTCGGGCCGGGGAGCTGTTTTTT	CASSRAGELFF
-	-	TRBV5-1	TRBJ2-6	TGCGCCAGCACTGCCGGAGGGACTGGGGCCAACGTCCTGACTTTC	CASTAGGTGANVLTF
-	once	TRBV4-1	TRBJ2-3	TGCGCCAGCAGCCAAGAACAGGAGGGAGTCGGAGATACGCAGTATTTT	CASSQEQEGVGDTQYF
-	few	TRBV9	TRBJ2-7	TGTGCCAGCAGCGTGAGTGGACACTCCTACGAGCAGTACTTC	CASSVSGHSYEQYF
TRBD1	-	TRBV7-8	TRBJ1-2	TGTGCCAGCAGCCCCAGGACAGGGGTGGGCTATGGCTACACCTTC	CASSPRTGVGYGYTF
TRBD2	-	TRBV6-6	TRBJ2-7	TGTGCCAGCAGTTACTCGAGTCGGGAGGACTCCTACGAGCAGTACTTC	CASSYSSREDSYEQYF
-	-	TRBV25-1	TRBJ2-4	TGTGCCAGCAGTGAGTCCCAGGGAGTCAAAAACATTCAGTACTTC	CASSESQGVKNIQYF
TRBD2	-	TRBV10-2	TRBJ2-7	TGCGCCAGCCACGGACTAGGGAAATCTGACGAGCAGTACTTC	CASHGLGKSDEQYF
TRBD2	-	TRBV5-1	TRBJ2-1	TGCGCCAGCAGCTTGATCCTAGCGGGAGCAGGGGGGAATGAGCAGTTCTTC	CASSLILAGAGGNEQFF
-	-	TRBV10-3	TRBJ2-3	TGTGCCACGGAGAAGGGGGGTCCCGGAAGAGATACGCAGTATTTT	CATEKGGPGRDTQYF